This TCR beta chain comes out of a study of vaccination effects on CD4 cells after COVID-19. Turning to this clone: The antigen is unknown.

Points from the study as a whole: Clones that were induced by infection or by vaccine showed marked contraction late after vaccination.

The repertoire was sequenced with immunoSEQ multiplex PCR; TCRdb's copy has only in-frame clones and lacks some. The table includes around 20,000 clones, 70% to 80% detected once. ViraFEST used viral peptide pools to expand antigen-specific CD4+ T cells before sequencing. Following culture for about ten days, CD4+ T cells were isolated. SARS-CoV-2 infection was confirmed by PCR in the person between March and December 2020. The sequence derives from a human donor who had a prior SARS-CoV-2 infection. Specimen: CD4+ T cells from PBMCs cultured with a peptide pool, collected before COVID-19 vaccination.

Here the CDR3 DNA reads TGTGCCAGCAGTACCTCAGTGGGGGATACGCAGTATTTT. It codes for CASSTSVGDTQYF. This chain uses TRBV28 with TRBJ2-3; D not certain. The V end lost 5 bases, the J end lost 6 bases, and 12 bases lay between the germline ends. The V gene's germline CDR1 is MDHEN and CDR2 SYDVKM. The CDR3 runs 13 residues. The full variable domain, completed using reference TRBV28 and TRBJ2-3, is DVKVTQSSRYLVKRTGEKVFLECVQDMDHENMFWYRQDPGLGLRLIYFSYDVKMKEKGDIPEGYSVSREKKERFSLILESASTNQTSMYLCASSTSVGDTQYFGPGTRLTVL.